Detailed here is one T cell receptor (beta chain). What it binds is not known. The CDR3 is 14 residues long. Germline V CDR1 and CDR2: SGHTA, FQGNSA. The trim removed 1 base at V and 13 bases at J, leaving 5 bases unmatched. The data derive from a study of shared clonotypes between healthy human individuals. Naive CD8 cells were CD45RO-negative, positively selected for CCR7, excluding terminally differentiated effector memory CD45RA+ cells. Assay: immunoSEQ multiplex PCR; the TCRdb copy retains only in-frame clones and omits some. The sample records about 2,200,000 clones, under 95% being singletons. Broader study findings: The rarefaction results pointed to incomplete sorted-subset sequencing despite large depth.

This TCR was recovered from a man between 18 and 29 years old in good health. Some clones in this sample may be carry-over from other donors' samples. Input material: naive CD8+ T cells from PBMCs. This chain joins TRBV7-2 and TRBJ2-1; 12 bases align to TRBD2. CDR3 protein: CASSLVRTSGIQFF. The DNA of the CDR3 is TGTGCCAGCAGCTTAGTAAGGACTAGCGGGATACAGTTCTTC.